This entry is about one T cell receptor beta chain. Its antigen is still unknown. A J-beta primer mix and a sample-barcoded 5' primer were used in a second PCR of roughly 7 to 12 cycles. MiXCR, applied by TCRdb to the 5' RACE reads, yields one record per CDR3 protein. This table has hundreds of thousands of distinct CDR3 sequences, about 32% appearing once. The sample belongs to a study of blood T cells in healthy people across ages. The study's findings and limits: PBMCs left unsorted prevented a conclusive naive versus antigen-experienced comparison. Changes seen in expanded clonotypes were possibly confounded by donor CMV status left unknown.

Trimming took off 2 bases at V and 3 bases at J, with 9 bases between the two ends. Germline lookup yields CDR1 SGDLS and CDR2 YYNGEE. The CDR3 is made up of 14 amino acids. This chain joins TRBV9 and TRBJ2-1; D perhaps matches TRBD2 (6 bases). The receptor's source is a woman of 80 years or more in good health. The sequencing sample was made of blood. CDR3 nucleotide sequence: TGTGCCAGCAGCGTGGGGGGAATCTACAATGAGCAGTTCTTC. Encoded protein: CASSVGGIYNEQFF.